The present T cell receptor (beta chain) was sequenced within a study of T-cell reconstitution after alpha-beta-depleted transplantation in children. The CDR3 covers 16 residues. In germline, CDR1 is KGHSH, CDR2 LQKENI. The trim removed 1 base at V and 5 bases at J, leaving 3 bases unmatched. During its preparation, the TCRbeta library received unique molecular identifiers. TCRdb reanalysed the PCR reads using MiXCR and keeps one entry per CDR3 protein. Of some 530,000 distinct CDR3 sequences listed, 12% are singletons. J is TRBJ2-1 and V is TRBV18; 12 bases line up with TRBD2. The sequencing used PBMCs from the stem cell graft donor, collected from the stem cell graft. The receptor's source is a human donor who donated a stem cell graft to a child with combined immunodeficiency. CDR3 bases: TGTGCCAGCTCACCACGACTAGCGGGAGATGACAATGAGCAGTTCTTC. It specifies CASSPRLAGDDNEQFF.